Presented here are 22 T cell receptor beta chains from one specimen sequenced in a study of PD-L1 blockade in urothelial cancer. Time point noted: pretreatment peripheral blood. Data came from immunoSEQ multiplex PCR; TCRdb stores just in-frame clones and leaves some out. The sample lists tens of thousands of clones, roughly 81% occurring once. Material: PBMCs, obtained around atezolizumab (anti-PD-L1) treatment. The receptors stem from a man between 65 and 79 years old with urothelial cancer.

The gene calls are TRBV18 and TRBJ1-3; 7 bases match TRBD1. The J segment lost 0 bases and the V segment lost 5 bases, leaving 4 bases of the junction unmatched. The CDR3 length is 15 residues. Germline loops: CDR1 KGHSH, CDR2 LQKENI. CDR3 DNA: TGTGCCAGCTCAGCGGGACAGAACTCTGGAAACACCATATATTTT. Protein product: CASSAGQNSGNTIYF.

The V call is TRBV11-2, the J call TRBJ2-7, with TRBD1 matching 10 bases. The length of the CDR3 is 15 residues. Germline V gene data show CDR1 as SGHAT and CDR2 as FQNNGV. After removal of 5 bases from V and 1 base from J, the junction contained 5 bases not matched to a gene. CDR3 coding DNA: TGTGCCAGCAGCCCAGACAGGGGGCTGTCCTACGAGCAGTACTTC. Its translation: CASSPDRGLSYEQYF.

The CDR3 spells CASSYSAGAYEQYF. The CDR3 region has the DNA TGTGCCAGCAGTTACTCAGCGGGAGCCTACGAGCAGTACTTC. The chain couples TRBV6-6 to TRBJ2-7; 8 bases match TRBD2. The germline CDR1 and CDR2 sequences are MNHNY and SVGAGI (reference sequence). The CDR3 runs to 14 residues. V lost 0 bases and J lost 2; bases outside the gene matches: 0.

V usage is TRBV6-1 and J usage is TRBJ1-4; D call uncertain. V lost 1 base, J lost 8 bases, and 11 bases lay in between. Germline CDR1 and CDR2: MNHNS and SASEGT. This CDR3 spans 14 amino acids. The chain's CDR3 is CASSEGVPGEKLFF. DNA of the CDR3: TGTGCCAGCAGTGAAGGAGTACCGGGAGAAAAACTGTTTTTT.

The chain recombines TRBV2 with TRBJ2-1, with 9 positions matching TRBD1. Germline lookup yields CDR1 SNHLY and CDR2 FYNNEI. The CDR3 length is 15 residues. V shed 8 bases and J 8 bases; nucleotides not matched to a gene: 13. Written as DNA, the CDR3 is TGTGCCAGCCCGATGACAGGGGGTGGGGGGGATGAGCAGTTCTTC. It is translated as CASPMTGGGGDEQFF.

This clone was seen more than once but under ten times. The rearrangement links TRBV20-1 to TRBJ2-7; no reliable D call. V was pared by 5 bases and J by 3 bases, with 8 bases between. The V gene's germline CDR1 is DFQATT and CDR2 SNEGSKA (reference sequence). The CDR3 extends over 11 amino acids. Here the CDR3 reads CSALRSYEQYF. In DNA, the CDR3 is TGCAGTGCTCTCCGCAGCTACGAGCAGTACTTC.

This clone showed up just a few times. The chain combines TRBV19 with TRBJ1-4; D unresolved. V lost 7 bases and J 8 bases, leaving 8 bases between the germline ends. The CDR3 extends over 11 amino acids. Germline-derived CDR1 and CDR2 are LNHDA and SQIVND (reference sequence). The DNA for the CDR3 is TGTGCCAGTACTCGGGAGGAAAAACTGTTTTTT. Translation gives CASTREEKLFF.

The J gene is TRBJ1-2, the V gene TRBV5-4; perhaps TRBD1 as D (6 bases). The CDR3 loop spans 15 amino acids. CDR1 and CDR2 (germline): SGHNT, YYREEE (reference sequence). Trimming removed 4 bases at V and 4 bases at J, with 17 bases between. In nucleotides, the CDR3 is TGTGCCAGCAGCCCCGGGGGGGGCCAGATCTATGGCTACACCTTC. This codes for CASSPGGGQIYGYTF.

The chain has TRBV20-1 and TRBJ2-1; no definite D call. The CDR3 covers 11 residues. CDR1 and CDR2 (germline): DFQATT, SNEGSKA (reference sequence). Trimming took off 4 bases at V and 3 bases at J, with 4 bases between the two ends. DNA of the CDR3: TGCAGTGCTACTAGCTACAATGAGCAGTTCTTC. Amino acid sequence: CSATSYNEQFF.

V and J are TRBV6-6 and TRBJ2-3; the D gene is possibly TRBD2 (5 bases). Trimming took off 7 bases at V and 5 bases at J, with 19 bases between the two ends. The CDR3 spans 15 residues. CDR1 and CDR2 from the germline V gene are MNHNY and SVGAGI (reference sequence). The CDR3 region has the DNA TGTGCCAGCACCAAGGTCCCCGATGGAGGAGATACGCAGTATTTT. Amino acid sequence: CASTKVPDGGDTQYF.

The gene calls are TRBV13 and TRBJ1-3, with D possibly being TRBD1 (5 bases). This CDR3 comprises 14 residues. V gave up 6 bases and J gave up 1 base, with 10 bases separating them. CDR1 is PRHDT and CDR2 is FYEKMQ in the germline V gene (reference sequence). CDR3 amino acids: CASRNQGSGNTIYF. DNA of the CDR3: TGTGCCAGCAGAAACCAGGGTTCTGGAAACACCATATATTTT.

This chain uses TRBV5-1 with TRBJ2-1, with 7 positions matching TRBD1. V shed 0 bases and J 5 bases; nucleotides not matched to a gene: 17. CDR1 SGHRS and CDR2 YFSETQ come from the germline V gene. There are 19 residues in the CDR3. The CDR3 spells CASSLEGQRHLTINNEQFF. The CDR3, as DNA: TGCGCCAGCAGCTTGGAGGGACAGCGGCACTTAACGATAAACAATGAGCAGTTCTTC. Full variable domain (rest looked up from reference TRBV5-1 and TRBJ2-1): KAGVTQTPRYLIKTRGQQVTLSCSPISGHRSVSWYQQTPGQGLQFLFEYFSETQRNKGNFPGRFSGRQFSNSRSEMNVSTLELGDSALYLCASSLEGQRHLTINNEQFFGPGTRLTVL.

This rearrangement joins TRBV19 to TRBJ2-3, with D perhaps TRBD2 (5 bases). This CDR3 has 15 amino acids. V shed 3 bases and J shed 4 bases, with 14 bases lying between them. CDR1 is LNHDA, CDR2 SQIVND, per germline (reference sequence). This CDR3 is CASSIGGSSPDTQYF. As DNA, the CDR3 is TGTGCCAGTAGTATTGGTGGGAGTTCCCCAGATACGCAGTATTTT.

The V gene is TRBV18, the J gene TRBJ2-7; 11 bases are shared with TRBD2. The CDR3 contains 15 residues. J lost 4 bases, V lost 3 bases, and 5 bases had no gene match. The germline CDR1 and CDR2 sequences are KGHSH and LQKENI. Written as DNA, the CDR3 is TGTGCCAGCTCACCCGAGACTAGCGGGATTTACGAGCAGTACTTC. It codes for CASSPETSGIYEQYF.

V gene TRBV25-1 combines with J gene TRBJ1-2; D may be TRBD1 (6 bases). Germline V gene sequence: CDR1 MGHDK, CDR2 SYGVNS. With 4 bases removed from V and 7 bases from J, the gap between germline ends came to 7 bases. The CDR3 runs to 11 residues. CDR3 in DNA: TGTGCCAGCAGTGCAGGGGCTGGCTACACCTTC. Its translation is CASSAGAGYTF.

The chain carries TRBV10-3 and TRBJ1-2; D might be TRBD1 (5 bases). Germline V gives CDR1 ENHRY, CDR2 SYGVKD. This CDR3 region has 15 residues. V dropped 9 bases and J dropped 4 bases, with 21 bases sitting between them. CDR3 coding DNA: TGTGCCATAGGGACCGGGACTTCAAAATCCTATGGCTACACCTTC. Its translation is CAIGTGTSKSYGYTF.

The chain carries TRBV5-1 and TRBJ1-1, with no clear D. The CDR3 is 13 residues long. V gave up 1 base and J gave up 1 base, with 5 bases separating them. Per germline, CDR1 SGHRS and CDR2 YFSETQ. The CDR3 DNA sequence: TGCGCCAGCAGCTTGTCTAAGAACACTGAAGCTTTCTTT. This codes for CASSLSKNTEAFF. Using reference TRBV5-1 and TRBJ1-1 for the parts outside the CDR3, the full variable domain is KAGVTQTPRYLIKTRGQQVTLSCSPISGHRSVSWYQQTPGQGLQFLFEYFSETQRNKGNFPGRFSGRQFSNSRSEMNVSTLELGDSALYLCASSLSKNTEAFFGQGTRLTVV.

The rearrangement links TRBV2 to TRBJ1-5; maybe TRBD1 (5 bases). Germline V CDR1 and CDR2: SNHLY, FYNNEI. CDR3 length equals 13 residues. V gave up 7 bases and J gave up 1 base, with 8 bases separating them. In DNA form, the CDR3 reads TGTGCCAGCACCAGGGAAAGCAATCAGCCCCAGCATTTT. It translates to CASTRESNQPQHF.

The V and J genes are TRBV9 and TRBJ2-2, with no clear D. The CDR3 sequence is 14 residues long. The V end lost 6 bases, the J end lost 3 bases, and 12 bases lay between the germline ends. The germline V gene encodes CDR1 SGDLS and CDR2 YYNGEE. CDR3 amino acids: CASTSSDDTGELFF. As DNA, the CDR3 is TGTGCCAGCACCTCCAGCGATGACACCGGGGAGCTGTTTTTT.

The chain is built from TRBV18 and TRBJ1-1; 7 bases line up with TRBD1. This CDR3 spans 13 amino acids. After removal of 5 bases from V and 1 base from J, the junction contained 1 base not matched to a gene. CDR1 and CDR2 (germline): KGHSH, LQKENI. The DNA for the CDR3 is TGTGCCAGCTCAGGGGACAGGAACACTGAAGCTTTCTTT. Amino acid sequence: CASSGDRNTEAFF.

J is TRBJ1-5 and V is TRBV6-1, with D unresolved. V shed 5 bases and J shed 5 bases, with 13 bases lying between them. Germline V lookup: CDR1 MNHNS, CDR2 SASEGT. The CDR3 loop spans 14 amino acids. The DNA of the CDR3 is TGTGCCAGCAGTCCAATGGCGGTGGATCAGCCCCAGCATTTT. Translation gives CASSPMAVDQPQHF.

This clone occurred a few times. This chain joins TRBV5-1 and TRBJ2-7; TRBD2 agrees at 8 bases. The CDR3 covers 16 residues. The V and J ends lost 1 base and 5 bases, in that order; junction bases with no gene match: 11. CDR1 and CDR2 from the germline V gene are SGHRS and YFSETQ. CDR3 sequence (DNA): TGCGCCAGCAGCTTGTCGGGAGGGCCTTCCTATGACGAGCAGTACTTC. This encodes CASSLSGGPSYDEQYF.